Each of the 3 T cell receptor beta chains below was sequenced from the same sample in a study of T cells after yellow fever vaccination. TCRdb processed the 5' RACE reads anew with MiXCR; each CDR3 protein has one entry. The sample yields hundreds of thousands of distinct CDR3 sequences, roughly 9.4% seen once. This specimen was PBMCs, taken on the day of the first yellow fever vaccination. These receptors were collected from a man in his late teens or twenties who received the YFV17D yellow fever vaccine.

Comments on this clonotype: Germline and junction disagree at one end, which may indicate a read error. The chain joins TRBV27 to TRBJ2-7; 8 nucleotides align to TRBD2. Germline V gene lookup returns CDR1 MNHEY and CDR2 SMNVEV (reference sequence). This CDR3 spans 15 amino acids. The CDR3 DNA is TGTGCCAGCAGTTCCGGGGGGGGGAGCTCCTACGAGCTGTACTTC. Translation gives CASSSGGGSSYELYF.

This chain connects TRBV11-2 to TRBJ2-7; no reliable D call. V lost 0 bases and J lost 7, with 4 bases in between. This CDR3 is built from 11 residues. The germline CDR1 and CDR2 sequences are SGHAT and FQNNGV. The CDR3 nucleotides are TGTGCCAGCAGCTTAGATGGGGAGCAGTACGTC. Residues: CASSLDGEQYV.

The gene calls are TRBV9 and TRBJ1-1; no reliable D call. The length of the CDR3 is 14 residues. Trimming pared 0 bases from V and 4 bases from J, leaving 10 bases between. The germline V gene has CDR1 SGDLS and CDR2 YYNGEE. CDR3 region: CASSVEPGSTEAFF. DNA for the CDR3: TGTGCCAGCAGCGTAGAACCTGGGTCCACTGAAGCTTTCTTT.